The clone carrying this T cell receptor (beta chain) appeared a few times. Its target is not known. The entry originates in a study of blood T cells in healthy people across ages. Study observations and caveats: The study could not conclusively compare naive and antigen-experienced cells, given its unsorted PBMCs. Naive CD4+ cells and diversity were both higher in long-lived donors than in aged donors.

A second about 7 to 11 cycle PCR used barcoded and J-beta primers. TCRdb itself ran the 5' RACE reads through MiXCR, one entry per CDR3 protein. The table lists some 710,000 distinct CDR3 sequences, about 42% of them singletons, with less than 20% in the top ten. With 0 bases removed from V and 0 bases from J, the gap between germline ends came to 15 bases. This CDR3 is built from 18 residues. CDR1 and CDR2 from the germline V gene are LGHDT and YNNKEL (reference sequence). The TCR originated in a man older than 75 in good health. Material for sequencing was blood. The chain has TRBV3-1 and TRBJ2-1, with D perhaps matching TRBD2 (6 bases). In DNA form, the CDR3 reads TGTGCCAGCAGCCAAGACGTTAGCGGAATCCGCTCCTACAATGAGCAGTTCTTC. Its translation: CASSQDVSGIRSYNEQFF.